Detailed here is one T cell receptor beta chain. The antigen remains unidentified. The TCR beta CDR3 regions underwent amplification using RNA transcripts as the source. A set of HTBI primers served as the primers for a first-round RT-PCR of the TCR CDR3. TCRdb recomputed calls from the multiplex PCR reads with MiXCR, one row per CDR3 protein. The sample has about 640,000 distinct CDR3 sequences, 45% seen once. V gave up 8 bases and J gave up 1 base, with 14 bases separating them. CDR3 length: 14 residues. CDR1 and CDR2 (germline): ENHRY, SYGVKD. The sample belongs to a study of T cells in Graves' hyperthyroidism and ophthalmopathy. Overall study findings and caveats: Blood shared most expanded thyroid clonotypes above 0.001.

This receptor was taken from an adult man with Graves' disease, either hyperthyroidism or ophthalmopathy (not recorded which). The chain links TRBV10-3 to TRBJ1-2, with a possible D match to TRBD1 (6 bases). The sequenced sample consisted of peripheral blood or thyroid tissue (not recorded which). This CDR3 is CAIRPRGDNYGYTF. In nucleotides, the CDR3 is TGTGCCATCCGCCCCAGGGGTGATAACTATGGCTACACCTTC.